These T cell receptor beta chains were read from a single sample in a study of cytomegalovirus exposure and HLA in healthy donors. TCRdb's copy holds only in-frame clones and misses some; the assay was immunoSEQ multiplex PCR. The sample lists about 110,000 clones, roughly 80% occurring once. The source material was PBMCs. The receptors stem from a man between 60 and 70 years old in good health and CMV-seronegative. CDR3s include the opening cysteine and the closing phenylalanine or tryptophan.

J | V | length | CDR3
TRBJ1-3 | TRBV4-2 | 15 | CASSQGWQGGNTIYF
TRBJ2-3 | TRBV30 | 16 | CAWSVHRDRGADTQYF
TRBJ1-2 | TRBV6-1 | 15 | CASSVDRAAVGGYTF
TRBJ1-1 | TRBV29-1 | 12 | CSVGGSGGEAFF
TRBJ1-1 | TRBV30 | 17 | CAWSVPQRKGSGAEAFF
TRBJ2-5 | TRBV12-5 | 14 | CASGRRDLQETQYF
TRBJ1-1 | TRBV7-9 | 12 | CASSKPLSGAFF
TRBJ2-5 | TRBV30 | 15 | CAWGLAGVLQETQYF
TRBJ2-1 | TRBV5-6 | 19 | CASSLVLAGGTSSYNEQFF
TRBJ2-5 | TRBV29-1 | 12 | CSVELQQETQYF
TRBJ2-1 | TRBV7-7 | 14 | CASSLGTGYNEQFF
TRBJ2-5 | TRBV2 | 14 | CASSGLAGQETQYF
TRBJ1-2 | TRBV25-1 | 15 | CASRTDTGKGSGYTF
TRBJ1-1 | TRBV9 | 14 | CASSVAGLNTEAFF
TRBJ1-1 | TRBV7-2 | 14 | CASSSRGMNTEAFF
TRBJ2-1 | TRBV5-1 | 19 | CASSFRGSRSAASYNEQFF
TRBJ1-6 | TRBV6-1 | 15 | CASSEDEGLDSPLHF
TRBJ2-1 | TRBV6-4 | 15 | CASSVVRGSYNEQFF
TRBJ1-4 | TRBV7-9 | 15 | CASSLGAGDGEKLFF
TRBJ2-1 | TRBV11-2 | 15 | CASSVRGGTYNEQFF
TRBJ2-1 | TRBV6-1 | 15 | CASSLRDRGVNEQFF
TRBJ1-2 | TRBV6-1 | 14 | CASSPGGYDYGYTF
TRBJ2-2 | TRBV7-9 | 15 | CASSLGQPNTGELFF
TRBJ2-5 | TRBV7-2 | 15 | CASSVSRGTQETQYF
TRBJ1-1 | TRBV2 | 14 | CASGSEGGNTEAFF
TRBJ2-3 | TRBV7-3 | 15 | CASNLGQGRPDTQYF
TRBJ1-4 | TRBV7-9 | 17 | CATAIGTGNPANEKLFF
TRBJ2-2 | TRBV9 | 15 | CASSVAGSFTGELFF
TRBJ2-3 | TRBV4-3 | 13 | CASSQLFTDTQYF
TRBJ2-2 | TRBV6-5 | 15 | CASSYSTQITGELFF
TRBJ2-5 | TRBV5-1 | 13 | CASSLIGPETQYF
NA | TRBV2 | 13 | CASTGLAGETQYF
TRBJ2-3 | TRBV29-1 | 12 | CSVSQGTDTQYF
TRBJ1-6 | TRBV5-1 | 14 | CASSRGQGSSPLHF
NA | TRBV5-1 | 17 | CASSREGFGQSSYEQYF
TRBJ1-6 | TRBV5-4 | 17 | CASSLTVTAQGGSPLHF
TRBJ2-7 | TRBV6-5 | 14 | CASSLAGPSYEQYF
TRBJ2-5 | TRBV4-3 | 17 | CASSQDPGTGELETQYF
TRBJ2-7 | TRBV6-1 | 15 | CASSESTGGVYEQYF
TRBJ2-7 | TRBV7-2 | 16 | CASSPSLIAGKYEQYF
NA | TRBV5-6 | 16 | CASSLSSGISFYEQYF
TRBJ1-2 | TRBV5-6 | 12 | CASSFWQGGYTF
TRBJ2-1 | TRBV10-3 | 16 | CAISEISGGARNEQFF
TRBJ2-5 | TRBV5-8 | 15 | CASSLAGWSRETQYF
TRBJ2-7 | TRBV30 | 12 | CAWTRSSYEQYF
TRBJ2-2 | TRBV5-4 | 17 | CASSPSGDRRNTGELFF
TRBJ2-1 | TRBV7-8 | 11 | CASPPGDEQFF
TRBJ1-5 | TRBV4-1 | 16 | CASSQGAGLSNQPQHF
TRBJ2-2 | TRBV30 | 14 | CAAQQGTYTGELFF
TRBJ2-1 | TRBV7-3 | 16 | CASSLTFSGGTNEQFF
TRBJ1-5 | TRBV7-2 | 11 | CASSSQGPQHF
TRBJ2-3 | TRBV7-2 | 16 | CASRPPGLASTDTQYF